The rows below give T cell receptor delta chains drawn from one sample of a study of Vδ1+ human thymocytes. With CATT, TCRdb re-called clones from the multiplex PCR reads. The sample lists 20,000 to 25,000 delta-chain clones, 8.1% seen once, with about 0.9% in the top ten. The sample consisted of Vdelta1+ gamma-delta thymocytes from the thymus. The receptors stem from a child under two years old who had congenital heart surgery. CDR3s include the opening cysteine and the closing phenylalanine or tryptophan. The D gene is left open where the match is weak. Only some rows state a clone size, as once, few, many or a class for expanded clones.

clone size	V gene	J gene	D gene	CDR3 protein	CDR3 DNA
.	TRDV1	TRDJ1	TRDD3	CALGEQAEGYAKLIF	TGTGCTCTTGGGGAACAGGCTGAGGGATACGCTAAACTCATCTTT
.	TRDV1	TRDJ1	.	CALGEQSGTDKLIF	TGTGCTCTTGGGGAACAAAGTGGCACCGATAAACTCATCTTT
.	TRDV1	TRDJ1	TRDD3	CALARRVYWGILNTDKLIF	TGTGCTCTTGCCCGAAGGGTGTACTGGGGGATACTGAACACCGATAAACTCATCTTT
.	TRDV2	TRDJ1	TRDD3	CACDGVGDTDKLIF	TGTGCCTGTGACGGAGTGGGGGATACCGATAAACTCATCTTT
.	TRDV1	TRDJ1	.	CALGGSFLGVQKYTDKLIF	TGTGCTCTTGGGGGATCCTTCCTGGGGGTACAGAAGTACACCGATAAACTCATCTTT
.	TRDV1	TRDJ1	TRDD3	CALGEGTTLYWGTYTDKLIF	TGTGCTCTTGGGGAAGGGACTACCCTTTACTGGGGGACCTACACCGATAAACTCATCTTT
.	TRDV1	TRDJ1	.	CALGELSPQGDYTDKLIF	TGTGCTCTTGGGGAACTTTCCCCTCAGGGGGACTACACCGATAAACTCATCTTT
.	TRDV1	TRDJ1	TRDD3	CALGEPPFSCQLGRGEYTDKLIF	TGTGCTCTTGGGGAACCCCCCTTTTCCTGTCAACTGGGGAGGGGGGAGTACACCGATAAACTCATCTTT
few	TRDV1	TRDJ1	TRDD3	CALGELFGSRGAGGYYTDKLIF	TGTGCTCTTGGGGAACTTTTCGGGTCCCGGGGGGCTGGGGGATACTACACCGATAAACTCATCTTT
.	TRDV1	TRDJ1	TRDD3	CALGEKATYWGIEGGKLIF	TGTGCTCTTGGGGAAAAGGCTACGTACTGGGGGATAGAGGGAGGTAAACTCATCTTT
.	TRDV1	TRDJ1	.	CALGANLVRGTDKLIF	TGTGCTCTTGGGGCCAACCTTGTCCGCGGGACCGATAAACTCATCTTT
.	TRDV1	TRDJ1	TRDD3	CALGEGDWGIPADKLIF	TGTGCTCTTGGGGAAGGGGACTGGGGGATACCGGCCGATAAACTCATCTTT
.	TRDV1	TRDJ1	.	CALGEQSYGVLPHPDKLIF	TGTGCTCTTGGGGAACAGTCCTACGGGGTACTACCGCACCCCGATAAACTCATCTTT
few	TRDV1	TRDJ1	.	CALGERQKYTDKLIF	TGTGCTCTTGGGGAACGGCAGAAGTACACCGATAAACTCATCTTT
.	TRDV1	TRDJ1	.	CALGEPSEPVCTDKLIF	TGTGCTCTTGGGGAACCCTCTGAGCCGGTTTGCACCGATAAACTCATCTTT
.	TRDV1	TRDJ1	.	CALGELTTFPSITDKLIF	TGTGCTCTTGGGGAACTAACGACGTTCCCTTCCATCACCGATAAACTCATCTTT
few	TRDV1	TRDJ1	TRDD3	CALGEGRLTGGSDKLIF	TGTGCTCTTGGGGAAGGGAGGCTTACTGGGGGTTCCGATAAACTCATCTTT
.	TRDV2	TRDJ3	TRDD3	CAWPHHWGIPGSSWDTRQMFF	TGTGCCTGGCCACACCACTGGGGGATACCAGGGAGCTCCTGGGACACCCGACAGATGTTTTTC
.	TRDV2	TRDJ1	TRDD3	CACDTDWGTHPTDKLIF	TGTGCCTGTGACACCGACTGGGGGACCCATCCCACCGATAAACTCATCTTT
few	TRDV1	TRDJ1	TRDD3	CALGESYWGTKLFDKLIF	TGTGCTCTTGGGGAATCCTACTGGGGGACAAAGTTATTCGATAAACTCATCTTT
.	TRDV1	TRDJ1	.	CALGELTHSGVGLIF	TGTGCTCTTGGGGAACTAACCCACTCCGGTGTAGGGCTCATCTTT
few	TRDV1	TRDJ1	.	CALGEPVLGPGKGKLIF	TGTGCTCTTGGGGAACCCGTACTGGGCCCCGGGAAGGGTAAACTCATCTTT
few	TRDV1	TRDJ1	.	CALGELMFLAGYPRYTDKLIF	TGTGCTCTTGGGGAACTGATGTTCCTAGCGGGATACCCCCGGTACACCGATAAACTCATCTTT
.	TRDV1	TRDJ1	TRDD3	CALGERALVLGDTRDTDKLIF	TGTGCTCTTGGGGAAAGGGCCCTTGTACTGGGGGATACGCGGGACACCGATAAACTCATCTTT
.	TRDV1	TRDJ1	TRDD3	CALGEGRRLPHVPNPVLGDREPYTDKLIF	TGTGCTCTTGGGGAAGGTCGTCGCCTTCCTCATGTGCCCAATCCCGTACTGGGGGATAGAGAGCCGTACACCGATAAACTCATCTTT
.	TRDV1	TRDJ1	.	CALGEQEPLLNKLIF	TGTGCTCTTGGGGAACAAGAACCCCTACTGAATAAACTCATCTTT
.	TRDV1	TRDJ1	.	CALGDTGADKLIF	TGTGCTCTTGGGGATACAGGGGCCGATAAACTCATCTTT
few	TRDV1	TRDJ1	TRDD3	CALGESLLGDTGQLIF	TGTGCTCTTGGGGAAAGTCTACTGGGGGATACTGGACAACTCATCTTT
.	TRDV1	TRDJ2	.	CALGEPPNHLTAQLFF	TGTGCTCTTGGGGAACCCCCCAATCACTTGACAGCACAACTCTTCTTT
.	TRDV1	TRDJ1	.	CALGKGPTTSPTYTDKLIF	TGTGCTCTTGGGAAAGGACCTACTACTAGTCCGACGTACACCGATAAACTCATCTTT